This T cell receptor (beta chain) was found in a study of T cell responses to AZD1222 COVID-19 vaccine. Libraries were prepared by immunoSEQ multiplex PCR; TCRdb keeps only in-frame clonotypes and omits some of them. This sample yields 150,000 to 200,000 clones, of which about 87% are seen a single time; around 2.5% belongs to the top ten. Germline loops: CDR1 SGDLS, CDR2 YYNGEE. The V and J ends lost 5 bases and 6 bases, in that order; junction bases with no gene match: 7. This CDR3 region has 13 residues. This clone appeared a single time. The antigen remains undetermined. Findings and limits, study-wide: The donors showed a predominance of white British ancestry and of females, with possible underestimation of clonal diversity. Spike-spanning, vaccine-associated CD4 TCRs were dominant at 160-218 and 743-854. AZD1222 recipients seropositive at baseline numbered only five to seven. Nearly half of spike-specific TCRs reportedly target variant regions that are unmutated in the B.1.351 and B.1.1.7 variants.

This chain uses TRBV9 with TRBJ2-5, with 7 bases identical to TRBD1. The sequencing used peripheral blood, collected on day 0 of MenACWY control vaccination. The sequence derives from an adult in good health. In DNA, the CDR3 is TGTGCCAGCAGTGCTACAGGGGTTAAGACCCAGTACTTC. As protein: CASSATGVKTQYF.